The 10 T cell receptor beta chains given below trace back to one sample, sequenced in a study of blood T cells in healthy people across ages. The use of a sample-barcoded 5' primer and a J-beta primer mix characterized a second PCR of about 7 to 12 cycles. TCRdb re-analysed the 5' RACE reads in MiXCR, keeping a single row per CDR3 protein. Of 580,000 or so distinct CDR3 sequences in the sample, around 48% were seen once. The sample comprised blood. The source is a man older than 75 in good health.

The gene calls are TRBV19 and TRBJ1-2; D unclear. Trimming pared 6 bases from V and 6 bases from J, leaving 14 bases between. Germline V gene lookup returns CDR1 LNHDA and CDR2 SQIVND (reference sequence). The CDR3 runs 13 residues. CDR3 residues: CASSHDVKDGYTF. The CDR3 DNA follows: TGTGCCAGTAGCCACGACGTTAAGGATGGCTACACCTTC.

The genes are TRBV2 and TRBJ2-1, with D tentatively TRBD2 (6 bases). Germline V gene data show CDR1 as SNHLY and CDR2 as FYNNEI. Trimming took 4 bases from V and 13 from J, leaving 20 bases between them. The CDR3 spans 14 residues. CDR3 in DNA: TGTGCCAGCAGTGGGGGCGGGATAGGGGAGACCCAGTTCTTC. Its protein is CASSGGGIGETQFF.

V gene TRBV9 combines with J gene TRBJ2-1; D possibly corresponds to TRBD2 (8 bases). The CDR3 totals 20 residues. Germline V gene sequence: CDR1 SGDLS, CDR2 YYNGEE. V was trimmed by 3 bases and J by 5 bases, leaving 30 bases between them. In nucleotides, the CDR3 is TGTGCCAGCAGCGCCCGGGACAGTCGGGTGAGCGGGAGTCAGAACAATGAGCAGTTCTTC. This sequence encodes CASSARDSRVSGSQNNEQFF. Full variable domain (remainder filled in from reference TRBV9 and TRBJ2-1): DSGVTQTPKHLITATGQRVTLRCSPRSGDLSVYWYQQSLDQGLQFLIQYYNGEERAKGNILERFSAQQFPDLHSELNLSSLELGDSALYFCASSARDSRVSGSQNNEQFFGPGTRLTVL.

The J gene is TRBJ2-5, the V gene TRBV29-1; TRBD1 might be the D (6 bases). Trimming shortened V by 4 bases and J by 4 bases, and 10 bases separated the two germline ends. This CDR3 comprises 12 residues. Per germline, CDR1 SQVTM and CDR2 ANQGSEA. The CDR3 loop is CSVVLQGETQYF. The CDR3 DNA follows: TGCAGCGTTGTGTTACAGGGAGAGACCCAGTACTTC. Full variable domain (outside the CDR3, taken from reference TRBV29-1 and TRBJ2-5): SAVISQKPSRDICQRGTSLTIQCQVDSQVTMMFWYRQQPGQSLTLIATANQGSEATYESGFVIDKFPISRPNLTFSTLTVSNMSPEDSSIYLCSVVLQGETQYFGPGTRLLVL.

This clonotype has more than one count but fewer than ten. The chain joins TRBV7-2 to TRBJ2-1; TRBD2 might be the D (7 bases). The CDR3 is made up of 16 amino acids. The V gene's germline CDR1 is SGHTA and CDR2 FQGNSA. V lost 0 bases and J 2 bases, leaving 11 bases between the germline ends. The CDR3 sequence is CASSLAGGLTYNEQFF. CDR3 nucleotides: TGTGCCAGCAGCTTAGCCGGGGGGCTCACCTACAATGAGCAGTTCTTC.

Ten or more counts support this clonotype. The gene calls are TRBV7-2 and TRBJ2-7; D unresolved. CDR3 length: 14 residues. Germline loops: CDR1 SGHTA, CDR2 FQGNSA. V was clipped by 2 bases and J by 9 bases, with 17 bases between them. Written as DNA, the CDR3 is TGTGCCAGCAGCTTAAACGCGGACGGGTGCGGGCAGTACTTC. Residues: CASSLNADGCGQYF.

This chain connects TRBV20-1 to TRBJ1-3, with D uncertain. Trimming left V 1 base short and J 4 bases short, with 14 bases between. Germline V gene sequence: CDR1 DFQATT, CDR2 SNEGSKA (reference sequence). The CDR3 is 15 amino acids. CDR3 in amino acids: CSARVDSTRGNTIYF. The CDR3 nucleotides are TGCAGTGCTAGAGTCGACTCAACGAGGGGAAACACCATATATTTT.

This rearrangement joins TRBV4-3 to TRBJ1-1; the D gene is possibly TRBD1 (5 bases). The CDR3 covers 15 residues. V was trimmed by 1 base and J by 0 bases, leaving 9 bases between them. CDR1 is LGHNA, CDR2 YSLEER, per germline. CDR3 DNA sequence: TGCGCCAGCAGCCAAGTTGGGGGAGTGAACACTGAAGCTTTCTTT. It encodes CASSQVGGVNTEAFF.

In this sample, this clonotype turned up a few times. V gene TRBV10-3 combines with J gene TRBJ2-4; 9 nucleotides align to TRBD2. The V and J ends lost 11 bases and 6 bases, in that order; junction bases with no gene match: 11. The CDR3 is 14 residues long. CDR1 and CDR2 from the germline V gene are ENHRY and SYGVKD. The CDR3 bases are TGTGCCTCCCGAGAAGGCGGGGGGGCAAACATTCAGTACTTC. Translated, it gives CASREGGGANIQYF.

V and J are TRBV7-3 and TRBJ2-1; 11 nucleotides match TRBD2. CDR1 and CDR2 from the germline V gene are SGHTA and FQGTGA. V lost 0 bases to trimming and J lost 7 bases; unmatched junction nucleotides: 8. The CDR3 extends over 17 amino acids. In nucleotides, the CDR3 is TGTGCCAGCAGCTTAACGGGCGGGACTAGCGGACAAAATGAGCAGTTCTTC. Translated: CASSLTGGTSGQNEQFF.